The present TCR beta chain was sequenced within a study of cytomegalovirus exposure and HLA in healthy donors (dated by TCRdb to the late 2010s). Notes on the research overall: An earlier analysis of about 530 of the donors reported about 280 Gb of sequence data and 95 million to 120 million unique TCR beta sequences obtained from 150 million to 200 million T cells. Roughly 300 gigabases of sequencing data and 70 million to 95 million unique TCR sequences made up an early release that covered roughly 670 HLA-typed donors. Of the roughly 430 genotyped donors, about 80% fell in the genetic ancestry cluster associated with self-reported Caucasian donors. The study aimed to test whether cataloging public T cell receptors could reveal signatures of past pathogen exposure. Using immunosequencing, the study profiled T cell repertoires from about 650 subjects and related those repertoires to cytomegalovirus serostatus. Along with the 666-subject first cohort, a separate validation cohort of 120 different subjects was used. To predict cytomegalovirus infection status, the study brought together high-throughput TCR immunosequencing, statistical association of individual TCRs with disease status, and machine learning. In a later analysis, previously published TCR beta repertoires from fewer than 750 donors were re-analyzed and high-resolution HLA genotyping was added so that TCR occurrence patterns could be studied. The later analysis used no new phenotypic data to find candidate immune exposures, relying instead on TCR beta sequences and their occurrence across donors. An earlier analysis of approximately 500 of the donors applied high-throughput TCR beta sequencing to assess whether each TCR beta V gene segment acted as functional or pseudogenic. Alongside the repertoire data, information on donor age, sex, ethnicity and CMV serostatus was compiled. Genome-wide SNP genotypes for about 60% of the roughly 670 donors were used in a later genetic analysis, which treated that subset as a discovery cohort. All discovery cohort repertoires had been generated on a single sequencing platform. Class I and class II HLA loci were covered by the typing at four-digit resolution. Typing coverage differed by locus: A, B, C, DRB1 and DQB1 were typed in about 629-630 donors, DQA1 in 500 to 550, DPA1 in around 580, and DPB1 in around 490. About five DR-DQ haplotypes were handled as single units for association and clustering because linkage in the cohort was strong. Among roughly 370 genotyped donors of the cohort, an average of 235,054 unique TCR beta nucleotide sequences were sequenced per donor, roughly a sixth of them non-productive.

On this clone itself: Its antigen target is currently unknown. Base qualities are missing; no much larger clone stands one base away.

The CDR3 goes from the cysteine to the phenylalanine over 16 residues. Only the CDR3 DNA stays, 48 bases, in frame from base 1. The germline V gene sets CDR1 to SGHVS and CDR2 to FNYEAQ. Trimming leaves V shorter by 5 bases and J shorter by 2 bases, with the junction holding 7 bases beyond the gene matches. Libraries were built with the immunoSEQ multiplex PCR assay. The multiplex PCR relied on a mix of 60 forward primers for TCR Vbeta segments and 13 reverse primers for TCR Jbeta segments. The CDR3 region of rearranged TCR beta genes was amplified from genomic DNA by a multiplex PCR assay. The amplified TCR beta libraries were sequenced on the Illumina HiSeq System as 87-base-pair reads. In the original analysis: In a later analysis, some 80 million unique TCR beta chains were counted across the roughly 670 repertoires, and roughly 10 million of these chains were shared by at least two donors. Raw reads were error-corrected and collapsed into unique sequences by a nearest-neighbor algorithm in which closely related sequences were merged to remove PCR and sequencing errors. Alignment of CDR3 sequences to IMGT reference sequences was used to assign V, D and J gene segments. For a sequence to be retained, a match of at least six nucleotides to both a V gene segment and a J gene segment was required. A rearrangement was called productive if the CDR3 had no stop codons and remained in frame with V and J, and every other rearrangement was called non-productive. Following IMGT convention, CDR3 was defined as the stretch from the second conserved V-encoded cysteine up to the conserved J-encoded phenylalanine. The earlier analysis of 500 to 650 of the donors excluded any sequence lacking an unambiguous match to a single V gene segment. An earlier analysis of several hundred of the donors classified V segments as functional when productive rearrangements were above 56.7% and as segregating when the standard deviation between donors was above 5%. To diagnose cytomegalovirus status from the catalog of TCR beta chain sequences, a statistical classification framework was built. In a later analysis, TCR nucleotide sequences were compared against IMGT/GENE-DB human TR gene sequences so that V and J genes could be assigned. A later analysis assigned CDR3 sequences and most-parsimonious VDJ recombination scenarios with the TCRdist pipeline. A later analysis defined each TCR beta chain by its CDR3 amino acid sequence plus V-gene family, and excluded reads lacking a unique V-gene family. As a way to deal with suspected cross-contamination and a sequencing artifact, a later analysis dropped under 600 nucleotide sequences that were highly shared and had low generation probability. In a later analysis, a clonal expansion index was calculated for each public chain from normalized within-repertoire ranks of inferred template counts. Generation probabilities in a later analysis came from a VDJ recombination model fitted to out-of-frame rearrangements, and those results were checked against IGoR. Hypergeometric tests were used in a later analysis to score TCR-TCR, TCR-HLA and TCR-CMV co-occurrence, with a repertoire-size bias correction applied to the TCR pairs. A later analysis estimated false discovery rates by permuting HLA or CMV assignments 20 times. A later analysis grouped co-occurring TCRs with DBSCAN, adding TCRdist sequence similarity when clustering within HLA-allele-positive subsets. Co-occurrence clustering excluded repertoires with fewer than 30,000 or more than 120,000 public chains, plus five with anomalous nucleotide sharing. TCRdb retrieved this table from immuneACCESS and kept in-frame rearrangements only. Not all clones are present; in checked studies, unresolved V genes account for under half, and no reason is known for the remainder. The D gene and trimming were derived from the DNA, and the V and J assignments and clone size from that table. The sample table lists about 150,000 clones, roughly 85% of them with a count of one. In total, the top ten clones hold 1% of the sample.

What the study reported, not specific to this receptor: The cohort was sequenced for TCR beta chains only, and without alpha or paired-chain data the features that could be detected were limited. Correlated functional status among segregating V segments might reflect linkage disequilibrium, but an unknown experimental factor could not be ruled out. A further reported finding was that TCR beta sequences accurately predicted the HLA-A and HLA-B alleles for most subjects in the first cohort. Sequencing depth was assumed to be roughly uniform across donors in the presence/absence analyses, though that assumption may not hold. In an earlier analysis of approximately 590 of the donors, most TCR beta V segments were observed in productive rearrangements about 87% or about 30% of the time, broadly matching IMGT annotations. The earlier analysis of 587 of the donors excluded around 17 rarely observed V segments, including chromosome 9 orphons, because counts were too low. Three of the identified cytomegalovirus-associated TCR beta chains were confirmed in vitro to be specific for cytomegalovirus antigens. The study gave a list of 150 to 200 TCR beta chains associated with cytomegalovirus. Strong co-occurrence of HLA alleles, especially DR and DQ, made assigning TCR associations to individual alleles difficult. Most CMV-associated TCR beta chains appeared to be HLA-restricted in a later analysis, and the HLA associations seemed to be driven largely by CMV exposure. The classifier was reported to diagnose cytomegalovirus status with high specificity and sensitivity in both the original cohort and the validation cohort. In a later analysis, the rate of TCR association differed among HLA loci, with DRB1 alleles having the most associated TCRs and HLA-C alleles having the fewest. Because HLA typing was unavailable for some donors at each locus, only the typed subset was used in association tests. The authors suggested that the approach could potentially be generalized to other disease states and immunological phenotypes. A later analysis reported that several top co-occurrence clusters appeared linked to parvovirus B19, influenza, CMV and Epstein-Barr virus. In a later analysis, HLA-associated TCR beta chains were found to be more clonally expanded and to have lower generation probabilities than equally common non-associated chains. The sequencing pipeline was judged likely to have produced a cluster of highly shared sequence variants as a technical artifact. A later analysis associated around 16,000 TCR beta sequences with specific HLA alleles at a false discovery rate of 0.05. V-gene and J-gene trimming of TCR beta chains was associated with a missense DCLRE1C variant in a later genetic analysis, and the association was replicated in an independent cohort. In a later genetic analysis, fewer N-insertions in productive TCRs were reported among donors in an Asian-associated ancestry cluster than the approximately 630-donor mean. For the cohort, immune exposure information was limited to CMV serostatus. The 87-base-pair reads could not distinguish some IMGT-functional V segments, including TRBV6-2 and TRBV6-3, so those segments were excluded. Most TCR sequences were observed very rarely across donors, whereas some public TCRs were present in many individuals.

The cohort comprised several hundred healthy bone marrow donors. Cohort members were all nominally healthy when sampled, although unrecorded immune exposures were likely present. The donor was CMV seronegative and was included in the group of 352 seronegative cohort members. A peripheral blood sample was provided by each donor, and peripheral blood mononuclear cells were used for TCR beta sequencing. Genomic DNA extraction from the blood cell samples was performed with the Qiagen DNeasy Blood Extraction Kit. Sequencing used PBMCs. The origin of this receptor is a boy aged 2-15 years in good health and CMV-seronegative. Recombination linked TRBV7-6 to TRBJ2-3; 10 bases in between match TRBD2. The CDR3 corresponds to CASSTLAGGITDTQYF. The sequence in DNA is TGTGCCAGCAGCACCTTAGCGGGGGGCATCACAGATACGCAGTATTTT.